This T cell receptor (beta chain) originates from a study of T cell changes during pregnancy in multiple sclerosis (dated by TCRdb to the late 2010s). The study in broad terms: The study examined how the T cell repertoire changed over the course of pregnancy in women with multiple sclerosis.

CDR1 MNHEY and CDR2 SVGAGI are derived from the germline V gene. Trimming leaves V shorter by 2 bases and J shorter by 2 bases, with the junction holding 1 base beyond the gene matches. Counted from cysteine to phenylalanine, this CDR3 has 16 amino acids. Left in the record is the CDR3 DNA by itself, 48 bases read in frame from the first base. Library preparation was by the immunoSEQ multiplex PCR assay. TCRdb's version of the immuneACCESS table is confined to in-frame rearrangements and falls short of the full clone set. An unresolved V gene accounts for under half of the shortfall where checked; the remainder is of unknown origin. The sample records 43,000 or so clones, almost 95% of which are singletons. The top ten clones comprise around 2% of the sample. Comment on this clone: There is no known antigen for this receptor. Per-base qualities were not stored, and no clone one base away is much larger.

The TCR was taken from a female donor with multiple sclerosis, enrolled in a pregnancy study. The starting material was peripheral blood, obtained in the third trimester of pregnancy. The chain joins TRBV6-5 to TRBJ2-3; the junction holds 13 bases that match TRBD2. The sequenced DNA is TGTGCCAGCAGTTACGGGACTAGCGGGAACACAGATACGCAGTATTTT. It encodes CASSYGTSGNTDTQYF.